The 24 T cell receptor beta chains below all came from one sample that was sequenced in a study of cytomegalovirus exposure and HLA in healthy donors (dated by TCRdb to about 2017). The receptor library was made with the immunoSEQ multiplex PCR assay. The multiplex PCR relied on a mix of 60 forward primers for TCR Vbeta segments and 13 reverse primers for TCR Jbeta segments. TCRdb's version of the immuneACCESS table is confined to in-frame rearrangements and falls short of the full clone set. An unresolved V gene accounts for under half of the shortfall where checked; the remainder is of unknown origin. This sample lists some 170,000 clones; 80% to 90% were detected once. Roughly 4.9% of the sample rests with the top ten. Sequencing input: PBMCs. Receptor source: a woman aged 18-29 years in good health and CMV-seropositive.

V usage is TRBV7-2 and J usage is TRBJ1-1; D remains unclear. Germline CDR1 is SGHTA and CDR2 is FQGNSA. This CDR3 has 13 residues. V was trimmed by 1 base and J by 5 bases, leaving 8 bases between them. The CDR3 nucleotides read TGTGCCAGCAGCTTAGTCCCGAGGACTGAAGCTTTCTTT. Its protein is CASSLVPRTEAFF. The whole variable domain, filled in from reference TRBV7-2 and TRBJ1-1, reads GAGVSQSPSNKVTEKGKDVELRCDPISGHTALYWYRQSLGQGLEFLIYFQGNSAPDKSGLPSDRFSAERTGGSVSTLTIQRTQQEDSAVYLCASSLVPRTEAFFGQGTRLTVV.

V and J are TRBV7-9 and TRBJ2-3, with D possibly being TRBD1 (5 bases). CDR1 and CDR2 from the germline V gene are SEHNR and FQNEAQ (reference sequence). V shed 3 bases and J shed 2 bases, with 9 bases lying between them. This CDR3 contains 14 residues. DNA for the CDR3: TGTGCCAGCAGCTTGGGCAGGGTCACAGATACGCAGTATTTT. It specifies CASSLGRVTDTQYF.

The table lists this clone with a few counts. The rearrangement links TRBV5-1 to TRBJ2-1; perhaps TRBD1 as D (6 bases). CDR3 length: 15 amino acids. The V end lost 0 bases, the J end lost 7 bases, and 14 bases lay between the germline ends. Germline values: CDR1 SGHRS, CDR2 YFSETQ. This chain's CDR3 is CASSLVATGPNEQFF. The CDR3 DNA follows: TGCGCCAGCAGCTTGGTCGCCACAGGGCCAAATGAGCAGTTCTTC.

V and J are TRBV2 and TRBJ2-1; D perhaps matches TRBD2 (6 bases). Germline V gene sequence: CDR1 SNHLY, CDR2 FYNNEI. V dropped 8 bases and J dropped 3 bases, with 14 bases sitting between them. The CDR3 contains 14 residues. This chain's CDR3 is CASWTGLGYNEQFF. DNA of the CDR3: TGTGCCAGCTGGACGGGACTGGGCTACAATGAGCAGTTCTTC.

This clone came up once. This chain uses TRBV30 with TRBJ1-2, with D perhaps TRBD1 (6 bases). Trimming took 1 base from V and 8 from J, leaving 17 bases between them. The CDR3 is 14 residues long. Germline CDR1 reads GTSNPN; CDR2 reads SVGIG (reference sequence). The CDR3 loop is CAWSGASGAQGYTF. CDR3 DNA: TGTGCCTGGAGTGGGGCCTCAGGGGCGCAGGGCTACACCTTC.

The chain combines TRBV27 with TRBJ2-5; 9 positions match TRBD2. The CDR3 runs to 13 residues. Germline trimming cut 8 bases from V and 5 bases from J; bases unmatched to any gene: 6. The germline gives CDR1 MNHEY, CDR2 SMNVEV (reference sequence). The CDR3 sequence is CASGLAGKETQYF. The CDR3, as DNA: TGTGCCAGCGGCCTAGCGGGGAAGGAGACCCAGTACTTC.

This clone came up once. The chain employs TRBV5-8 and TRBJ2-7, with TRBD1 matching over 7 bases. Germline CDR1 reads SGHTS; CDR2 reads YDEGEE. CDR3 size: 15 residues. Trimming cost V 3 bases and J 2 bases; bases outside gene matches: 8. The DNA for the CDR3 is TGTGCCAGCAGCTCCGGGACAGAAGCCCCCTACGAGCAGTACTTC. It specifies CASSSGTEAPYEQYF. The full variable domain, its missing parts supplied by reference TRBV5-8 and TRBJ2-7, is EAGVTQSPTHLIKTRGQQATLRCSPISGHTSVYWYQQALGLGLQFLLWYDEGEERNRGNFPPRFSGRQFPNYSSELNVNALELEDSALYLCASSSGTEAPYEQYFGPGTRLTVT.

Here the CDR3 reads CASSFGTENTEAFF. CDR3 nucleotide sequence: TGTGCCAGCAGCTTCGGCACAGAGAACACTGAAGCTTTCTTT. The chain has TRBV7-9 and TRBJ1-1; unclear D gene. Germline CDR1 and CDR2: SEHNR and FQNEAQ (reference sequence). V shed 3 bases and J shed 1 base, with 9 bases lying between them. This CDR3 contains 14 residues.

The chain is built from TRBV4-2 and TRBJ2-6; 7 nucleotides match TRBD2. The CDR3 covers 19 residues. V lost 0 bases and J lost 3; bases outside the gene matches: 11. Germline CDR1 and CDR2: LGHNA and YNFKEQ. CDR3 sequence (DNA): TGTGCCAGCAGCCAAGATCTGATCGGGGGGTCGTTTGGGGCCAACGTCCTGACTTTC. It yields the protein CASSQDLIGGSFGANVLTF.

The DNA of the CDR3 is TGTGCCAGCAGCCCCCGGACTAGCGGGGAGACGGCCCAGTACTTC. It is translated as CASSPRTSGETAQYF. The gene calls are TRBV9 and TRBJ2-5; 12 bases align to TRBD2. CDR1 is SGDLS, CDR2 YYNGEE, per germline. The CDR3 contains 15 residues. V lost 4 bases to trimming and J lost 9 bases; unmatched junction nucleotides: 10.

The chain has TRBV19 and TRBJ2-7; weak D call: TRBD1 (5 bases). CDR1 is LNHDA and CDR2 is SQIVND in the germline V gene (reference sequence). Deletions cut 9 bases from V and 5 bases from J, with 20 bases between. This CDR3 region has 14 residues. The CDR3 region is CASRAGQGRNEQYF. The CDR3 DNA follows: TGTGCCAGCAGGGCAGGGCAGGGTAGGAACGAGCAGTACTTC.

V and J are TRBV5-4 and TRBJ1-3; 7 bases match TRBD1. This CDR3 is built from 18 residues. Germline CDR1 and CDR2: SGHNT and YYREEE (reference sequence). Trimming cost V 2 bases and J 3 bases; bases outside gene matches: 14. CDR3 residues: CASSFLVLGTAIGNTIYF. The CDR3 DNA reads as TGTGCCAGCAGCTTCCTTGTTTTAGGGACAGCAATTGGAAACACCATATATTTT.

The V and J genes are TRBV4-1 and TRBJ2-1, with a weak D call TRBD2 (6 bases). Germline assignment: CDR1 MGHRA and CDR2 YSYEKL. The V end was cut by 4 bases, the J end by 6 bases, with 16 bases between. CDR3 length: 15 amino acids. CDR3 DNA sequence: TGCGCCAGCAGCCGACTAGGACTAAGTCCCAATGAGCAGTTCTTC. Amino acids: CASSRLGLSPNEQFF.

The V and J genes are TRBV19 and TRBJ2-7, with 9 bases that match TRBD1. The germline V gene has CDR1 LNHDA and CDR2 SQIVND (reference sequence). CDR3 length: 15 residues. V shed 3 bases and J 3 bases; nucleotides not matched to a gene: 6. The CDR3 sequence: CASSMGGQGFYEQYF. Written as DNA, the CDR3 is TGTGCCAGTAGTATGGGGGGACAGGGCTTCTACGAGCAGTACTTC.

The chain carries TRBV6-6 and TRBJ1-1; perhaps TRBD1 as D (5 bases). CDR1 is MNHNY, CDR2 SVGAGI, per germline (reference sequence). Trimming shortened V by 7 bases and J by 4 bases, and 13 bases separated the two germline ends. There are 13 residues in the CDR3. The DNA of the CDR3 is TGTGCCAGCAAGGTCGGGGGAAGCACTGAAGCTTTCTTT. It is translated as CASKVGGSTEAFF.

The CDR3 here is CASSQGAGQYF. The CDR3 DNA sequence: TGTGCCAGCAGCCAGGGGGCAGGGCAGTACTTC. The V call is TRBV5-6, the J call TRBJ2-7; 8 positions agree with TRBD1. Germline-derived CDR1 and CDR2 are SGHDT and YYEEEE. The trim removed 4 bases at V and 9 bases at J, leaving 3 bases unmatched. CDR3 size: 11 residues. Full variable domain (missing parts from reference TRBV5-6 and TRBJ2-7): DAGVTQSPTHLIKTRGQQVTLRCSPKSGHDTVSWYQQALGQGPQFIFQYYEEEERQRGNFPDRFSGHQFPNYSSELNVNALLLGDSALYLCASSQGAGQYFGPGTRLTVT.

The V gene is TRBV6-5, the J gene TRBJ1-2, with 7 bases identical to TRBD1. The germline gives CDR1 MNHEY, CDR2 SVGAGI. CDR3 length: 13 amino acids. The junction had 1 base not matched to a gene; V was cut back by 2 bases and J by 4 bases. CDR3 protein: CASSYHRGYGYTF. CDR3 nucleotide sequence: TGTGCCAGCAGTTACCACAGGGGCTATGGCTACACCTTC.

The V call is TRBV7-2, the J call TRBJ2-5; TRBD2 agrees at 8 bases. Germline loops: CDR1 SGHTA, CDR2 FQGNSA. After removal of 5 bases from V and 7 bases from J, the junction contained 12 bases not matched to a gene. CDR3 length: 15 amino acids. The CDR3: CASSPSGGGGWTQYF. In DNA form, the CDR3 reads TGTGCCAGCAGCCCCTCGGGGGGGGGCGGGTGGACCCAGTACTTC.

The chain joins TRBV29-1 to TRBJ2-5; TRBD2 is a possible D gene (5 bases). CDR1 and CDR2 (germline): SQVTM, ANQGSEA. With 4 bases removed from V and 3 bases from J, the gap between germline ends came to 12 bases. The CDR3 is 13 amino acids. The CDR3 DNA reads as TGCAGCGTTGGTGAGACTACGGAAGAGACCCAGTACTTC. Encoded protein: CSVGETTEETQYF. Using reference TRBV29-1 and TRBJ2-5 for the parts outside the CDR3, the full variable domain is SAVISQKPSRDICQRGTSLTIQCQVDSQVTMMFWYRQQPGQSLTLIATANQGSEATYESGFVIDKFPISRPNLTFSTLTVSNMSPEDSSIYLCSVGETTEETQYFGPGTRLLVL.

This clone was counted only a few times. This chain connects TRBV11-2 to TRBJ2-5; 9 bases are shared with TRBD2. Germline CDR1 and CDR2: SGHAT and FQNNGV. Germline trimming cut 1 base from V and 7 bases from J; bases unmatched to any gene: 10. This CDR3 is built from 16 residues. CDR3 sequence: CASSLGRGGPQVTQYF. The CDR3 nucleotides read TGTGCCAGCAGCTTAGGGCGGGGGGGCCCCCAGGTGACCCAGTACTTC.

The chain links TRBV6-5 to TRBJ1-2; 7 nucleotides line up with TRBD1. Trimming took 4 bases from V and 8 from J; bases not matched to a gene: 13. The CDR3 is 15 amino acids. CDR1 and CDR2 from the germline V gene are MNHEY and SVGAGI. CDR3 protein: CASSSLTGTESGYTF. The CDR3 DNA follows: TGTGCCAGCAGTTCGTTGACAGGGACGGAGTCCGGCTACACCTTC.

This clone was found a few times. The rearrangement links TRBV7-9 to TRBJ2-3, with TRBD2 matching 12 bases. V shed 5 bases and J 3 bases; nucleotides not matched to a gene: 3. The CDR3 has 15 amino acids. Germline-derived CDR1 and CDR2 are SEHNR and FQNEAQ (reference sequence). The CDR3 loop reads CASSRTSGVTDTQYF. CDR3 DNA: TGTGCCAGCAGCAGGACTAGCGGGGTAACAGATACGCAGTATTTT.

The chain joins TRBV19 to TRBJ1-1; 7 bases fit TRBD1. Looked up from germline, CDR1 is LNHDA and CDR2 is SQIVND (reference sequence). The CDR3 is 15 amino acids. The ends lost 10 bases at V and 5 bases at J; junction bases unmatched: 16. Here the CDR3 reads CANTGTGQEETEAFF. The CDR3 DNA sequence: TGTGCCAATACTGGAACTGGACAGGAAGAAACTGAAGCTTTCTTT.

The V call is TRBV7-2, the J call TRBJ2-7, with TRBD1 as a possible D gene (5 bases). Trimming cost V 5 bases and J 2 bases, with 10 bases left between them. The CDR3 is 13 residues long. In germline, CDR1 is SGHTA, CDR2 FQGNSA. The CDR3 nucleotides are TGTGCCAGCAGCCCACAGGTCGCCTACGAGCAGTACTTC. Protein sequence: CASSPQVAYEQYF.